This paragraph reports one T cell receptor beta chain. Its target is unknown. The V gene's germline CDR1 is DFQATT and CDR2 SNEGSKA (reference sequence). CDR3 length equals 12 residues. Trimming shortened V by 0 bases and J by 0 bases, and 3 bases separated the two germline ends. Each sample yielded at least 6.5 million isolated PBMCs. Together with a sample-barcoded 5' primer, a J-beta primer mix was included in a second PCR lasting about 7 to 11 cycles. MiXCR, applied by TCRdb to the 5' RACE reads, yields one record per CDR3 protein. This table holds roughly 830,000 distinct CDR3 sequences, 62% found once. The record originates from a study of blood T cells in healthy people across ages. Study observations and caveats: Investigators treated diversity estimates from one million T cells as underestimates.

Sequenced: blood. The TCR originated in a man in his thirties or forties in good health. The V and J genes are TRBV20-1 and TRBJ2-7; unclear D gene. CDR3 amino acids: CSARDYSYEQYF. As DNA, the CDR3 is TGCAGTGCTAGAGATTACTCCTACGAGCAGTACTTC.